This entry features one T cell receptor (beta chain) sequence. As yet, its antigen is unknown. A read error may produce the germline difference seen at one junction end. The sample belongs to a study of tumor and adjacent non-tumor tissue in lung cancer. Overall study context: Histology: about 13 adenocarcinoma, a couple of squamous cell carcinoma, 1 small cell lung cancer.

Germline loops: CDR1 MGHRA, CDR2 YSYEKL. This CDR3 is 18 amino acids long. TCRbeta libraries were built with three rounds of nested PCR, modified from ARM-PCR. TCRdb re-derived calls from the multiplex PCR reads in MiXCR, one entry per CDR3 protein. The data contain about 67,000 distinct CDR3 sequences, around 82% of them singletons. The template was RNA from unsorted bulk tissue. Distant lung tissue was collected more than 3 cm away from the tumor edge. Findings and caveats of the study: Shorter survival was associated with higher TCR diversity in tumors. In normal lung, the top 100 clones were significantly more dominant than in tumor. Tumor tissue had significantly higher TCR diversity than normal lung.

The origin of this receptor is a man aged 60 to 69 with non-small cell lung cancer. The sequencing input was distant non-tumor lung tissue. The chain recombines TRBV4-1 with TRBJ2-7, with 8 bases matching TRBD2. The CDR3 protein is CASSENLLLPGLDYEQYF. For the CDR3, the DNA is TGCGCCAGCAGTGAAAACCTACTCCTACCGGGACTAGACTACGAGCAATACTTC.